This T cell receptor beta chain was captured in a study of cytomegalovirus exposure and HLA in healthy donors. Whole-study results and caveats: Clusters of TCRs from the first cohort tended to co-occur in the roughly 120 validation repertoires (as a later analysis found). Both high specificity and high sensitivity reportedly marked the classifier's diagnosis of cytomegalovirus status.

Sequenced by immunoSEQ multiplex PCR; TCRdb stores in-frame clones only, minus some. The repertoire holds some 83,000 clones, with roughly 94% as singletons. It was the roughly 130-subject validation cohort, separate from the 666-subject first cohort, to which the donors belonged. The germline CDR1 and CDR2 sequences are SSHAT and FNYEAQ (reference sequence). The CDR3 has 13 amino acids. Turning to this clone: Its antigen is still unknown. Relative to the germline gene, one junction end is altered; a read error may explain this.

The chain links TRBV7-7 to TRBJ2-5; possibly TRBD1 for D (5 bases). The sequence came from a woman between 18 and 30 years old in good health and CMV-seronegative. The source material was PBMCs. CDR3 nucleotides: TGTGCTAGCAGCTCCCGGACAAAAGAGACCCAGTACTTC. Translated, it gives CASSSRTKETQYF.